The T cell receptor beta chain under discussion was sequenced for a study of Ad26.COV2.S vaccination and SARS-CoV-2 variants. Looking at the study overall: Administration of Ad26.COV2.S was intramuscular, either once or twice 56 days apart. Study observations and caveats: Vaccinees reportedly had broad spike-specific CD8+ and CD4+ T cell responses. Possibly, TCR breadth and depth analyses underestimated total T cell responses.

Clones were sequenced by immunoSEQ multiplex PCR, and TCRdb holds only the in-frame ones, with some missing. The profile covers more than 350,000 clones, with around 90% appearing a single time and 9% to 15% taken by the ten largest. To note about this clone: The antigen is not known.

CDR3 size: 13 residues. CDR1 and CDR2 from the germline V gene are MNHEY and SVGEGT. V lost 0 bases and J 8 bases, leaving 10 bases between the germline ends. Regarding treatment: 15 to 20 received Ad26.COV2.S at low or high dose, single or two shots; 5 received placebo; per-sample allocation not given. Sampling was done on day 63 after the first vaccine or placebo injection. It was an adult aged 18-55 years in Boston who was the donor. This specimen was peripheral blood, taken in a trial of Ad26.COV2.S vaccine versus placebo. This chain links TRBV6-2 or TRBV6-3 with TRBJ1-1; a weak D match, TRBD1 (5 bases). The sequence derives from a person between 18 and 65 years old who received the Ad26.COV2.S COVID-19 vaccine or a placebo. DNA of the CDR3: TGTGCCAGCAGTTACTCGCGGGAGGGGGAAGCTTTCTTT. This encodes CASSYSREGEAFF.